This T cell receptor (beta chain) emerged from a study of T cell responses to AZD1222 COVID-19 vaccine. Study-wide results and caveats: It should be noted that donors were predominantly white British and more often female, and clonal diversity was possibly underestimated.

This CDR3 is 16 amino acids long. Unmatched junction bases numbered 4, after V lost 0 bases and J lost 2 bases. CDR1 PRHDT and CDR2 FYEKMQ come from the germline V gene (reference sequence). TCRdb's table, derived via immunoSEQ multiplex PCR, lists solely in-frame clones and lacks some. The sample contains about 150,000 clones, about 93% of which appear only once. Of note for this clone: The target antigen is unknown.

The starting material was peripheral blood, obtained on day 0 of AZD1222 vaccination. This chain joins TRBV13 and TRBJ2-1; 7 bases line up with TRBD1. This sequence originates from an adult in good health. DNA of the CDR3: TGTGCCAGCAGCTTAGGAGACAGGGTTACCTACAATGAGCAGTTCTTC. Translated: CASSLGDRVTYNEQFF.